This T cell receptor (beta chain) appears in the sequencing data of a study of T cell clusters in autoimmune cytopenias. Regarding the study as a whole: The cluster-lack signature was not seen for secondary cytopenia versus chronic lymphocytic leukemia. TRB repertoire shifts in secondary cytopenia and chronic lymphocytic leukemia mostly reflected lymphoma, not autoimmunity. The T cell clusters came from computational analysis alone and lack functional validation.

Each sample's input was 200 to 250 ng genomic DNA, some 38,000 genome equivalents. Concerning this clonotype itself: What it recognizes is unknown.

This CDR3 comprises 16 residues. Per the germline V gene, CDR1 is SGHRS and CDR2 is YFSETQ. TRB was amplified by touch-down multiplex PCR, primer pools A and B combined. From the multiplex PCR reads, TCRdb lists one entry per CDR3 protein and no DNA. Here the sample table reports 4,500 to 6,000 distinct CDR3 sequences. The source of this sequence is a human donor with an autoimmune cytopenia or autoimmune hepatitis (not recorded which). This sequence joins TRBV5-1 and TRBJ1-4; TCRdb selects TRBD1, and the lack of DNA leaves this call unchecked. The sample consisted of peripheral blood. The CDR3 spells CASSLTGVQGDEKLFF.